Here is one TCR beta chain with its context. Its antigen is undetermined. Some clones are missing from TCRdb's copy, which holds only in-frame ones; the method was immunoSEQ multiplex PCR. The top ten clones hold 6.5% to 8.5% of a sample with 9,000 to 13,000 clones, approximately 70% of them seen once. The data originate from a study of T cell repertoires in urothelial bladder cancer. Study-wide background: A few lesions each were cT0, cTa, cT1, and cT2 or greater.

Findings and limits, study-wide: In carcinoma specimens, a single clone made up to roughly 17% of infiltrating lymphocytes. Urothelial carcinoma specimens: median roughly 5,000 T cells versus 25,872 in benign. Infiltrating lymphocytes: median roughly 2% in carcinoma versus roughly 11% in benign specimens.

V lost 5 bases, J lost 3 bases, and 11 bases lay in between. This CDR3 is 13 amino acids long. Germline lookup yields CDR1 MNHNS and CDR2 SASEGT. This TCR derives from a human donor with a benign inflammatory bladder lesion. The rearrangement links TRBV6-1 to TRBJ2-7; the D gene is possibly TRBD1 (6 bases). Sequencing used tumor-infiltrating cells from bladder cancer. The CDR3 spells CASSIQGRYEQYF. The CDR3 DNA reads as TGTGCCAGCAGTATACAGGGTCGCTACGAGCAGTACTTC.